These T cell receptor beta chains were read from a single sample in a study of cytomegalovirus exposure and HLA in healthy donors. The data were produced by immunoSEQ multiplex PCR, yet TCRdb's version contains in-frame clones alone and is incomplete. The sample lists 160,000 or so clones, around 79% occurring once. Material for sequencing was PBMCs. The receptors were gathered from a middle-aged man in good health and CMV-seronegative. Each CDR3 is given with its conserved first and last residue. A D gene is named only where the DNA matches it firmly. A row's size may be missing; if present it is once, few, many or a size class.

D | size | length | J | V | CDR3 | DNA
- | once | 14 | TRBJ2-1 | TRBV29-1 | CSVGSRSTGNEQFF | TGCAGCGTTGGGTCACGGTCGACTGGAAATGAGCAGTTCTTC
TRBD1 | few | 15 | TRBJ1-6 | TRBV30 | CAWSQPTGGNSPLHF | TGTGCCTGGTCGCAACCCACAGGGGGGAATTCACCCCTCCACTTT
TRBD2 | - | 14 | TRBJ2-3 | TRBV5-4 | CASRQTSGTDTQYF | TGTGCCAGCAGACAGACTAGCGGCACAGATACGCAGTATTTT
- | - | 13 | TRBJ2-7 | TRBV5-4 | CASSLDPSYEQYF | TGTGCCAGCAGCTTGGATCCATCCTACGAGCAGTACTTC
TRBD2 | once | 15 | TRBJ2-1 | TRBV25-1 | CASRQRGSSYNEQFF | TGTGCCAGCAGACAGCGGGGAAGCTCCTACAATGAGCAGTTCTTC
TRBD2 | - | 16 | TRBJ2-5 | TRBV15 | CATSRAMTSGQETQYF | TGTGCCACCAGCAGAGCGATGACTAGCGGACAAGAGACCCAGTACTTC
TRBD1 | few | 17 | TRBJ2-2 | TRBV7-8 | CASSLWGQGAGTGELFF | TGTGCCAGCAGCTTGTGGGGACAGGGGGCGGGCACCGGGGAGCTGTTTTTT
TRBD2 | - | 16 | TRBJ2-3 | TRBV5-1 | CASSPDSGQYTDTQYF | TGCGCCAGCAGCCCTGATAGCGGGCAATACACAGATACGCAGTATTTT
- | - | 14 | TRBJ2-1 | TRBV30 | CASSGGTDYNEQFF | TGTGCCTCCAGTGGCGGCACGGACTACAATGAGCAGTTCTTC
TRBD2 | - | 16 | TRBJ2-1 | TRBV4-2 | CASSQGRIAGGNEQFF | TGTGCCAGCAGCCAAGGTCGGATAGCGGGAGGCAATGAGCAGTTCTTC
- | - | 14 | TRBJ2-2 | TRBV28 | CASSVQGNTGELFF | TGTGCCAGCAGTGTACAGGGGAACACCGGGGAGCTGTTTTTT
- | few | 13 | TRBJ2-4 | TRBV28 | CATQIEAKNIQYF | TGTGCCACCCAAATCGAGGCCAAAAACATTCAGTACTTC
TRBD2 | - | 16 | TRBJ2-1 | TRBV5-4 | CASSPRLAASYNEQFF | TGTGCCAGCAGCCCTCGACTAGCGGCCTCCTACAATGAGCAGTTCTTC
- | - | 14 | TRBJ2-7 | TRBV30 | CAWSQAGPIYEQYF | TGTGCCTGGAGTCAAGCAGGCCCTATTTACGAGCAGTACTTC
- | - | 15 | TRBJ1-3 | TRBV11-2 | CASSLISVGGNTIYF | TGTGCCAGCAGCTTAATTTCCGTCGGTGGAAACACCATATATTTT
- | - | 13 | TRBJ2-5 | TRBV29-1 | CSVEVLTSETQYF | TGCAGCGTTGAAGTTCTCACTTCGGAGACCCAGTACTTC
TRBD1 | - | 16 | TRBJ2-7 | TRBV7-6 | CASSLGDRPLSYEQYF | TGTGCCAGCAGCTTGGGGGACAGGCCCCTCTCCTACGAGCAGTACTTC
- | - | 13 | TRBJ1-5 | TRBV18 | CASSPSGNQPQHF | TGTGCCAGCTCACCATCAGGGAATCAGCCCCAGCATTTT
TRBD1 | - | 13 | TRBJ1-1 | TRBV19 | CASSVQGDTEAFF | TGTGCCAGTAGTGTTCAGGGGGACACTGAAGCTTTCTTT
- | - | 13 | TRBJ1-1 | TRBV6-1 | CASRPGPRTEAFF | TGTGCCAGCAGGCCTGGGCCCCGGACTGAAGCTTTCTTT
TRBD1 | - | 12 | TRBJ1-2 | TRBV4-3 | CASSQTGGGYTF | TGCGCCAGCAGCCAAACAGGGGGCGGCTACACCTTC
- | - | 15 | TRBJ2-5 | TRBV2 | CASSEAGPAEATQYF | TGTGCCAGCAGTGAAGCCGGGCCGGCGGAGGCGACCCAGTACTTC
- | - | 14 | TRBJ1-4 | TRBV5-5 | CASSWAGEAEKLFF | TGTGCCAGCAGCTGGGCCGGGGAGGCTGAAAAACTGTTTTTT
TRBD2 | once | 15 | TRBJ2-3 | TRBV5-4 | CASSPGTSGTDTQYF | TGTGCCAGCAGCCCAGGGACTAGCGGCACAGATACGCAGTATTTT
- | few | 14 | TRBJ2-1 | TRBV5-4 | CASSVPGTPNEQFF | TGTGCCAGCAGCGTCCCCGGGACTCCTAATGAGCAGTTCTTC
- | - | 14 | TRBJ2-2 | TRBV27 | CASRPGGGSGELFF | TGTGCCAGCAGACCAGGGGGAGGCTCCGGGGAGCTGTTTTTT
- | once | 13 | TRBJ2-7 | TRBV6-6 | CASAERQYYEQYF | TGTGCCAGCGCCGAGCGGCAATACTACGAGCAGTACTTC
TRBD1 | few | 14 | TRBJ1-2 | TRBV28 | CASSHGDRSGGYTF | TGTGCCAGCAGCCATGGGGACAGGTCGGGTGGCTACACCTTC
TRBD2 | - | 18 | TRBJ2-1 | TRBV25-1 | CASSGETTETSGRDLTFF | TGTGCCAGCAGTGGAGAAACGACTGAGACTAGCGGGAGAGATCTGACGTTCTTC
TRBD1 | - | 15 | TRBJ1-5 | TRBV28 | CASSFLGTGYQPQHF | TGTGCCAGCAGCTTTCTAGGGACAGGGTATCAGCCCCAGCATTTT
- | - | 13 | TRBJ2-1 | TRBV5-1 | CASSLPGSNEQFF | TGCGCCAGCAGCTTACCCGGGAGCAATGAGCAGTTCTTC
TRBD1 | - | 13 | TRBJ2-5 | TRBV28 | CASSPDRGKTQYF | TGTGCCAGCAGTCCAGACAGGGGTAAGACCCAGTACTTC
- | - | 13 | TRBJ1-2 | TRBV6-6 | CASQPSGMRGYTF | TGTGCCAGCCAGCCCAGCGGCATGCGAGGCTACACCTTC
- | once | 16 | TRBJ2-6 | TRBV5-3 | CARSLYDHSGANVLAF | TGTGCCAGAAGCTTGTATGACCACTCTGGGGCCAACGTCCTGGCTTTC
- | - | 13 | TRBJ2-3 | TRBV28 | CASSRGFADTQYF | TGTGCCAGCAGCCGGGGTTTCGCAGATACGCAGTATTTT
TRBD2 | - | 17 | TRBJ2-5 | TRBV5-1 | CASSPNPATSGGETQYF | TGCGCCAGCAGCCCAAACCCCGCAACTAGCGGGGGTGAGACCCAGTACTTC
TRBD2 | - | 14 | TRBJ2-7 | TRBV6-5 | CASRSSGRASEQYF | TGTGCCAGCAGGTCAAGCGGGAGGGCTAGCGAGCAGTACTTC
TRBD2 | - | 16 | TRBJ2-1 | TRBV7-2 | CASSSGLAGPYNEQFF | TGTGCCAGCAGCTCGGGACTAGCGGGACCCTACAATGAGCAGTTCTTC
- | - | 16 | TRBJ2-7 | TRBV28 | CASSSGGGAYSYEQYF | TGTGCCAGCAGTTCCGGAGGCGGAGCTTATAGCTACGAGCAGTACTTC
TRBD2 | - | 17 | TRBJ2-6 | TRBV30 | CAWSPGGHRSGANVLTF | TGTGCCTGGAGTCCGGGGGGGCACCGCTCTGGGGCCAACGTCCTGACTTTC